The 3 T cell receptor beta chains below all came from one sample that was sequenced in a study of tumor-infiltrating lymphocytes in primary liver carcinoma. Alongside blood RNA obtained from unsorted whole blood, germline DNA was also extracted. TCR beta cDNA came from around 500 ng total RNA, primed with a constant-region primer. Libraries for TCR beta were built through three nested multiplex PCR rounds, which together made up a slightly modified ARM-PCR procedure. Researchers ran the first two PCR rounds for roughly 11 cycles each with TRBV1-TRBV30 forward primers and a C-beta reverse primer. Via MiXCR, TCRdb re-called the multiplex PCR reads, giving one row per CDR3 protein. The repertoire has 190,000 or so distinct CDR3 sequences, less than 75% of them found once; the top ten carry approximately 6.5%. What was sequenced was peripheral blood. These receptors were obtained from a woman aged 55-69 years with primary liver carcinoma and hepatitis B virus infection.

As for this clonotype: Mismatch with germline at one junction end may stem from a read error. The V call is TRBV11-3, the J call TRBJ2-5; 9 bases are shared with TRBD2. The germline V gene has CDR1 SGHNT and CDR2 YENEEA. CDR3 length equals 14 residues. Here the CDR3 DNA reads TGTGGCAGCACCTCTAGCGGGATGTTCGAGACCCAGTACTTC. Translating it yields CGSTSSGMFETQYF.

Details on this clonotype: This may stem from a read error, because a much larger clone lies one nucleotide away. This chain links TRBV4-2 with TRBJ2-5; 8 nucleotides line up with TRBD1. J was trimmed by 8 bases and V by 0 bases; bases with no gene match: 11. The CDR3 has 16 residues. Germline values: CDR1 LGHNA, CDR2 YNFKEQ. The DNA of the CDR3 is TGTGCCAGCAGCCAAGAATCCAGGGGGCGGGTAGGAACCCAGTACTTC. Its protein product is CASSQESRGRVGTQYF.

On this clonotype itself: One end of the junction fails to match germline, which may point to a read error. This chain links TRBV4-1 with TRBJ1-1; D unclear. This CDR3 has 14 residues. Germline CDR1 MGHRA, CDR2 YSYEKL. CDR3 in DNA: TGCGCAAGCAACCCTTTGCTGAGAGACAATGAAGCTTTCTTT. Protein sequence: CASNPLLRDNEAFF.